The 14 T cell receptor beta chains below were found in one sample sequenced in a study of cytomegalovirus exposure and HLA in healthy donors. Vbeta (60) and Jbeta (13) primers were used in the PCR. The table came from immunoSEQ multiplex PCR; TCRdb's copy has only in-frame clones and leaves some out. This table holds about 140,000 clones, approximately 82% found once. The source material was PBMCs. The receptor source for this set is a man under 40 in good health and CMV-seropositive.

The gene calls are TRBV11-2 and TRBJ2-4, with a tentative D call TRBD2 (5 bases). Trimming took 3 bases from V and 6 from J, leaving 15 bases between them. The germline gives CDR1 SGHAT, CDR2 FQNNGV. The CDR3 runs 15 residues. The CDR3 loop reads CASSFRDLTSNIQYF. CDR3 coding DNA: TGTGCCAGCAGCTTCCGGGATCTAACTTCAAACATTCAGTACTTC.

The chain has TRBV28 and TRBJ1-5; possible D gene TRBD1, 5 bases. The V end was cut by 6 bases, the J end by 6 bases, with 15 bases between. The germline V gene has CDR1 MDHEN and CDR2 SYDVKM. The CDR3 length is 14 residues. CDR3 loop: CASRQSGGGQPQHF. For the CDR3, the DNA is TGTGCCAGCAGACAATCCGGGGGAGGTCAGCCCCAGCATTTT.

In DNA form, the CDR3 reads TGTGCCAGCAGCTCCTGGGGGGGTGGGAAAGACGGAAAACTGTTTTTT. Its translation is CASSSWGGGKDGKLFF. This chain joins TRBV7-2 and TRBJ1-4; possibly TRBD1 for D (5 bases). V was shortened by 4 bases and J by 10 bases, with 22 bases between the two germline ends. The germline CDR1 and CDR2 sequences are SGHTA and FQGNSA. There are 16 residues in the CDR3.

V gene TRBV27 combines with J gene TRBJ2-5; D gene unclear. The germline CDR1 and CDR2 sequences are MNHEY and SMNVEV (reference sequence). The CDR3 runs to 13 residues. Trimming stripped 6 bases from V and 7 bases from J, with 15 bases between. Written as DNA, the CDR3 is TGTGCCAGCAGCTCCTCGGAGCTGGGGACCCAGTACTTC. Translated: CASSSSELGTQYF.

The chain links TRBV14 to TRBJ2-5; 12 bases are a match to TRBD2. This CDR3 contains 14 residues. Germline V gives CDR1 SGHDN, CDR2 FVKESK. J was trimmed by 9 bases and V by 3 bases; bases with no gene match: 5. CDR3 residues: CASSQPSGREAQYF. DNA for the CDR3: TGTGCCAGCAGCCAGCCTAGCGGGAGGGAGGCCCAGTACTTC.

The chain is built from TRBV6-5 and TRBJ1-2, with 11 bases matching TRBD1. This CDR3 is 13 amino acids long. Germline V CDR1 and CDR2: MNHEY, SVGAGI. Trimming at V came to 8 bases and at J to 8 bases, leaving 7 bases not matched to a gene. The CDR3 sequence: CASHGQGAFGYTF. The CDR3 region has the DNA TGTGCCAGCCACGGACAGGGGGCGTTCGGCTACACCTTC.

The chain couples TRBV6-5 to TRBJ1-1, with 8 bases identical to TRBD1. From germline, CDR1 is MNHEY and CDR2 SVGAGI. The ends lost 6 bases at V and 4 bases at J; junction bases unmatched: 7. The CDR3 runs 14 residues. The CDR3 nucleotides read TGTGCCAGCAGCTATATGACAGGGGTCACTGAAGCTTTCTTT. This encodes CASSYMTGVTEAFF.

J is TRBJ1-6 and V is TRBV5-5, with 7 nucleotides matching TRBD1. Germline V gene lookup returns CDR1 SGHKS and CDR2 YYEKEE (reference sequence). This CDR3 comprises 12 residues. V dropped 6 bases and J dropped 13; count of bases not matched to a gene: 7. The CDR3 loop is CASTQGGLPLHF. The DNA of the CDR3 is TGTGCCAGCACCCAAGGGGGCCTGCCCCTCCACTTT.

This chain connects TRBV30 to TRBJ2-2; D is unresolved. V was pared by 5 bases and J by 0 bases, with 16 bases between. The germline V gene encodes CDR1 GTSNPN and CDR2 SVGIG (reference sequence). This CDR3 has 16 residues. This CDR3 is CAWAHRFHANTGELFF. The DNA for the CDR3 is TGTGCCTGGGCCCACAGATTTCACGCGAACACCGGGGAGCTGTTTTTT.

The CDR3 DNA sequence: TGTGCCAGCAGCCCTGAGGTCAGGGGGGCCAAAAACATTCAGTACTTC. Its protein product is CASSPEVRGAKNIQYF. The chain is built from TRBV2 and TRBJ2-4, with TRBD1 matching over 7 bases. The V segment lost 6 bases and the J segment 1 base; nucleotides outside the gene matches: 9. CDR1 and CDR2 from the germline V gene are SNHLY and FYNNEI. The CDR3 is 16 residues long.

In the case of this clone: The junction and the germline gene differ at one end; a read error may be behind it. This chain connects TRBV2 to TRBJ1-1, with 10 bases aligning to TRBD1. Germline lookup yields CDR1 SNHLY and CDR2 FYNNEI. The CDR3 has 14 amino acids. CDR3 region: CASGERDRGTEAFF. The DNA of the CDR3 is TGTGCCAGCGGTGAACGGGACAGGGGCACTGAAGCTTTCTTT.

This clone turned up a few times. V usage is TRBV19 and J usage is TRBJ1-1; D might be TRBD1 (5 bases). V lost 8 bases and J 1 base, leaving 11 bases between the germline ends. This CDR3 spans 13 amino acids. CDR1 and CDR2 from the germline V gene are LNHDA and SQIVND (reference sequence). The CDR3 nucleotides are TGTGCCAGTCAAAGTCAGGGGAACACTGAAGCTTTCTTT. Translation: CASQSQGNTEAFF.

The chain has TRBV9 and TRBJ1-2, with TRBD1 matching 11 bases. Germline assignment: CDR1 SGDLS and CDR2 YYNGEE. This CDR3 contains 15 residues. With V trimmed by 4 bases and J by 8 bases, 10 bases remained unmatched. CDR3 in amino acids: CASSPPGDRGYGYTF. In DNA form, the CDR3 reads TGTGCCAGCAGCCCTCCCGGGGACAGGGGGTACGGCTACACCTTC.

This clone was detected only once. This chain connects TRBV2 to TRBJ1-5; the match to TRBD1 covers 10 bases. Germline lookup yields CDR1 SNHLY and CDR2 FYNNEI. CDR3 length: 14 amino acids. With 6 bases clipped from V and 7 bases from J, the junction kept 6 bases outside the gene matches. The CDR3 DNA sequence: TGTGCCAGCAGGAGGGGGACAGGGGAACAGCCCCAGCATTTT. It codes for CASRRGTGEQPQHF.